These 23 T cell receptor beta chains originate from one sample sequenced in a study of blood T cells in healthy people across ages. Primers used in a second PCR of roughly 6 to 12 cycles were a sample-barcoded 5' primer and a J-beta primer mix. TCRdb re-derived calls from the 5' RACE reads in MiXCR, one entry per CDR3 protein. The table has fewer than 2,000,000 distinct CDR3 sequences, about two fifths seen once. Sequenced sample: blood. The source is a human donor in good health.

The chain uses TRBV7-9 and TRBJ2-7, with TRBD1 matching over 10 bases. Germline CDR1 and CDR2: SEHNR and FQNEAQ (reference sequence). The CDR3 consists of 16 residues. Trimming removed 3 bases from V and 5 bases from J; junction bases left unmatched: 10. The CDR3 here is CASSFFGTGDLNEQYF. In DNA, the CDR3 is TGTGCCAGCAGCTTCTTCGGGACAGGGGATTTAAACGAGCAGTACTTC.

CDR3 in DNA: TGTGCCAGCAGCCCCTCAGGGGGGCCATTTGATACGCAGTATTTT. It specifies CASSPSGGPFDTQYF. The chain couples TRBV7-2 to TRBJ2-3; possible D gene TRBD1, 7 bases. V gave up 5 bases and J gave up 6 bases, with 18 bases separating them. Per germline, CDR1 SGHTA and CDR2 FQGNSA. The CDR3 is 15 residues long.

The chain uses TRBV7-2 and TRBJ2-4; maybe TRBD2 (5 bases). V gave up 2 bases and J gave up 2 bases, with 7 bases separating them. In germline, CDR1 is SGHTA, CDR2 FQGNSA. CDR3 length: 14 amino acids. As DNA, the CDR3 is TGTGCCAGCAGCTTAACTAGTACCAAAAACATTCAGTACTTC. This translates into CASSLTSTKNIQYF.

J is TRBJ1-1 and V is TRBV20-1, with 7 bases matching TRBD1. Germline-derived CDR1 and CDR2 are DFQATT and SNEGSKA (reference sequence). V lost 6 bases and J lost 5; bases outside the gene matches: 6. There are 12 residues in the CDR3. DNA for the CDR3: TGCAGTGCCAGACAGGGATGGACTGAAGCTTTCTTT. Its translation: CSARQGWTEAFF.

This clonotype has more than one count but fewer than ten. This chain uses TRBV7-8 with TRBJ2-5; TRBD2 agrees at 8 bases. V shed 2 bases, J shed 3 bases, and the junction held 8 bases outside the gene matches. Germline V CDR1 and CDR2: SGHVS, FQNEAQ. This CDR3 is 16 amino acids long. CDR3 loop: CASSLRRLASKETQYF. For the CDR3, the DNA is TGTGCCAGCAGCTTAAGGAGACTAGCGTCGAAAGAGACCCAGTACTTC.

As DNA, the CDR3 is TGTGCCAGCAGCCCGATCGAAATGGACAGCCTTGACTCTGGAAACACCATATATTTT. Protein product: CASSPIEMDSLDSGNTIYF. The gene calls are TRBV7-2 and TRBJ1-3; tentative D call: TRBD1 (6 bases). Trimming shortened V by 5 bases and J by 0 bases, and 23 bases separated the two germline ends. CDR3 size: 19 residues. Germline CDR1 is SGHTA and CDR2 is FQGNSA.

The rearrangement uses TRBV20-1 and TRBJ1-5, with 9 bases that match TRBD1. The CDR3 loop spans 15 amino acids. Per germline, CDR1 DFQATT and CDR2 SNEGSKA (reference sequence). The J segment lost 3 bases and the V segment lost 3 bases, leaving 6 bases of the junction unmatched. DNA for the CDR3: TGCAGTGCTAGGGTAACAGGGGGCAACAATCAGCCCCAGCATTTT. This gives the protein CSARVTGGNNQPQHF.

The J gene is TRBJ2-7, the V gene TRBV4-3, with D tentatively TRBD1 (5 bases). The germline V and J ends were trimmed by 1 base and 3 bases, with 13 bases remaining between them. The CDR3 loop spans 15 amino acids. CDR1 and CDR2 (germline): LGHNA, YSLEER. CDR3 bases: TGCGCCAGCAGCCAAGCGGCGACAGAGCTCTACGAGCAGTACTTC. Its protein product is CASSQAATELYEQYF.

This clonotype came up a few times. Here the CDR3 reads CASSYTHQTDSYGYTF. Here the CDR3 DNA reads TGTGCCAGCAGTTACACCCACCAAACGGACAGCTATGGCTACACCTTC. The chain carries TRBV6-2 or TRBV6-3 and TRBJ1-2; weak D call: TRBD1 (6 bases). CDR3 length equals 16 residues. V was shortened by 2 bases and J by 4 bases, with 17 bases between the two germline ends. Germline V gene lookup returns CDR1 MNHEY and CDR2 SVGEGT.

The rearrangement uses TRBV6-2 or TRBV6-3 and TRBJ2-1, with TRBD2 identical over 8 bases. This CDR3 spans 14 amino acids. Germline values: CDR1 MNHEY, CDR2 SVGEGT. V dropped 9 bases and J dropped 2; count of bases not matched to a gene: 6. CDR3 region: CASTGTSPYNEQFF. The CDR3 nucleotides read TGTGCCAGTACCGGGACTAGTCCCTACAATGAGCAGTTCTTC.

This chain joins TRBV28 and TRBJ2-7, with 9 bases lining up with TRBD2. Judging by the DNA end, TRBJ2-5 fits better; the J call may be wrong. CDR3 length: 15 residues. Germline CDR1 MDHEN, CDR2 SYDVKM. The CDR3 DNA reads TGTGCCAGCAGTCCAACGACTAGCGGTAAAGAGACCCAGTACTTC. Translated: CASSPTTSGKETQYF.

This chain connects TRBV2 to TRBJ2-3, with 10 bases aligning to TRBD2. The germline CDR1 and CDR2 sequences are SNHLY and FYNNEI. The CDR3 runs 17 residues. Unmatched junction bases numbered 7, after V lost 4 bases and J lost 0 bases. CDR3 DNA sequence: TGTGCCAGCAGTGGGGCTAGCGGGGGCCTTAGCACAGATACGCAGTATTTT. This encodes CASSGASGGLSTDTQYF.

The chain employs TRBV10-3 and TRBJ2-1; D gene unclear. V was pared by 11 bases and J by 8 bases, with 13 bases between. The germline gives CDR1 ENHRY, CDR2 SYGVKD. The length of the CDR3 is 11 residues. The CDR3 nucleotides read TGTGCCCCCCGAGGCATCCATGAGCAGTTCTTC. Amino acid sequence: CAPRGIHEQFF.

This chain links TRBV20-1 with TRBJ2-1; D call uncertain. The V and J ends lost 6 bases and 2 bases respectively, with 11 bases between them. The CDR3 is 13 residues long. Germline V lookup: CDR1 DFQATT, CDR2 SNEGSKA (reference sequence). Here the CDR3 DNA reads TGCAGTGCAAAACCGACTCCCTACAATGAGCAGTTCTTC. Its protein is CSAKPTPYNEQFF.

This clonotype was counted a few times. The J gene is TRBJ2-1, the V gene TRBV9; 8 nucleotides align to TRBD2. Germline-derived CDR1 and CDR2 are SGDLS and YYNGEE. Trimming at V came to 3 bases and at J to 6 bases, leaving 11 bases not matched to a gene. The CDR3 is made up of 16 amino acids. The CDR3 DNA follows: TGTGCCAGCAGCGAAATTCCGGGACTAGATCCCAATGAGCAGTTCTTC. This gives the protein CASSEIPGLDPNEQFF. Drawing the rest from reference TRBV9 and TRBJ2-1, the complete variable domain is DSGVTQTPKHLITATGQRVTLRCSPRSGDLSVYWYQQSLDQGLQFLIQYYNGEERAKGNILERFSAQQFPDLHSELNLSSLELGDSALYFCASSEIPGLDPNEQFFGPGTRLTVL.

The rearrangement joins TRBV5-1 to TRBJ1-6; a weak D match, TRBD1 (5 bases). CDR1 and CDR2 (germline): SGHRS, YFSETQ. This CDR3 has 16 amino acids. Between the trimmed V and J ends, which lost 0 bases and 10 bases, there was a span of 17 bases. The CDR3: CASSLGRTGTVSPLHF. In nucleotides, the CDR3 is TGCGCCAGCAGCTTGGGGCGCACCGGGACGGTATCACCCCTCCACTTT.

This rearrangement joins TRBV7-2 to TRBJ2-5, with 11 bases that match TRBD2. Germline V gives CDR1 SGHTA, CDR2 FQGNSA. V dropped 1 base and J dropped 5; count of bases not matched to a gene: 12. The CDR3 extends over 18 amino acids. CDR3 nucleotides: TGTGCCAGCAGCTTAGTAAGCCTAGCGGGGGGCCGGTCGGAGACCCAGTACTTC. Protein product: CASSLVSLAGGRSETQYF.

In this sample, this clonotype turned up a few times. The J gene is TRBJ1-2, the V gene TRBV24-1; D may be TRBD1 (5 bases). The germline CDR1 and CDR2 sequences are KGHDR and SFDVKD. This CDR3 has 14 residues. Trimming pared 3 bases from V and 5 bases from J, leaving 12 bases between. The CDR3 DNA reads TGTGCCACCAGTGATCCGGGACTCACTTATGGCTACACCTTC. Amino acids: CATSDPGLTYGYTF.

This clonotype came up a few times. This chain connects TRBV20-1 to TRBJ2-1, with TRBD2 matching 9 bases. V was pared by 6 bases and J by 9 bases, with 21 bases of the junction left unmatched. The CDR3 extends over 17 amino acids. Looked up from germline, CDR1 is DFQATT and CDR2 is SNEGSKA (reference sequence). The CDR3 nucleotides read TGCAGTGCCCCGAAACCGACTAGCGGCCTTAAGGGGGGTGAGCAGTTCTTC. Its translation: CSAPKPTSGLKGGEQFF.

This clonotype was recorded at least ten times. The V call is TRBV10-3, the J call TRBJ1-6; a weak D match, TRBD1 (6 bases). This CDR3 is built from 14 residues. V gave up 6 bases and J gave up 9 bases, with 15 bases separating them. CDR1 is ENHRY and CDR2 is SYGVKD in the germline V gene. CDR3 protein: CAIRAGAESSPLHF. The CDR3 DNA sequence: TGTGCCATCAGGGCAGGGGCGGAGAGTTCACCCCTCCACTTT.

The V and J genes are TRBV29-1 and TRBJ1-1, with a possible D match to TRBD1 (5 bases). The V gene lost 5 bases and the J gene lost 1 base, with 11 bases spanning the gap. CDR3 length equals 13 residues. Germline V lookup: CDR1 SQVTM, CDR2 ANQGSEA. The CDR3 nucleotides read TGCAGCGTTTCCTGGACATCGAACACTGAAGCTTTCTTT. It encodes CSVSWTSNTEAFF.

The chain is built from TRBV6-5 and TRBJ1-2; 9 positions match TRBD1. Looked up from germline, CDR1 is MNHEY and CDR2 is SVGAGI. V shed 0 bases, J shed 4 bases, and the junction held 12 bases outside the gene matches. This CDR3 region has 18 residues. The CDR3 loop reads CASSYSYSPGQGLYGYTF. The DNA of the CDR3 is TGTGCCAGCAGTTACTCATACAGCCCGGGACAGGGTCTCTATGGCTACACCTTC.

V usage is TRBV10-3 and J usage is TRBJ2-1; D gene ambiguous. The length of the CDR3 is 12 residues. The V gene lost 5 bases and the J gene lost 8 bases, with 10 bases spanning the gap. The germline gives CDR1 ENHRY, CDR2 SYGVKD. CDR3 protein: CAISPVHDEQFF. The CDR3 nucleotides are TGTGCCATCAGTCCAGTACACGATGAGCAGTTCTTC.